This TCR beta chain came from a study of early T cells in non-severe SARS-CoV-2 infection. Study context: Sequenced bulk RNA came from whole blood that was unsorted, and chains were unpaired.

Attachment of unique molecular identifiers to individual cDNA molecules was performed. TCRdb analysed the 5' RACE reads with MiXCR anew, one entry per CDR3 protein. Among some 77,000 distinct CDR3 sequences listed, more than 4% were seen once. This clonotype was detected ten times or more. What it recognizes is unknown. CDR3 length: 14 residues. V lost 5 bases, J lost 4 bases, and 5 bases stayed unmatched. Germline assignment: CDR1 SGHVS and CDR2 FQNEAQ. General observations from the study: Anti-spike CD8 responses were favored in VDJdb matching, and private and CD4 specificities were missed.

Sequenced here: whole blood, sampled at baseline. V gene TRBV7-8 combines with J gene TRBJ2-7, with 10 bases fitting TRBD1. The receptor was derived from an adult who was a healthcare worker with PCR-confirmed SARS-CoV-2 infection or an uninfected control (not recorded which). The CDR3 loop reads CASSVRDRGYEQYF. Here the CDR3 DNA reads TGTGCCAGCAGCGTCCGGGACAGGGGTTACGAGCAGTACTTC. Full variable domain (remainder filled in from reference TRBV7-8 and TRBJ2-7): GAGVSQSPRYKVAKRGQDVALRCDPISGHVSLFWYQQALGQGPEFLTYFQNEAQLDKSGLPSDRFFAERPEGSVSTLKIQRTQQEDSAVYLCASSVRDRGYEQYFGPGTRLTVT.